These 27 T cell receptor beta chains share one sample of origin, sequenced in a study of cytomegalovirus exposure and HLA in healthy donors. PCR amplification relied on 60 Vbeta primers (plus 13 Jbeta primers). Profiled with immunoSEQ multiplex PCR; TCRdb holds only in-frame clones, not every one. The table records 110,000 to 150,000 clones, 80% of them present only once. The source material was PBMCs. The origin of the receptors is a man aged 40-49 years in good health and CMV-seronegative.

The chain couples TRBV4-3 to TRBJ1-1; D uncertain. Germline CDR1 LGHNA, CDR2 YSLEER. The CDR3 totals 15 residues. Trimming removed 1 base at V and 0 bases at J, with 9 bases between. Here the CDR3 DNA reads TGCGCCAGCAGCCAAGGTCACAGTCTGAACACTGAAGCTTTCTTT. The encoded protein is CASSQGHSLNTEAFF.

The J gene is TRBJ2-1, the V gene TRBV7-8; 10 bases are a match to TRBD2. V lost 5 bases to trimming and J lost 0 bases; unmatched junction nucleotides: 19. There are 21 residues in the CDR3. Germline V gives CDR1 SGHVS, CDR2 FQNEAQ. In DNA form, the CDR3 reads TGTGCCAGCAGCCTCCCGAGGGTAGCGGGGGGCACCTACAGCTCCTACAATGAGCAGTTCTTC. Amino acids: CASSLPRVAGGTYSSYNEQFF.

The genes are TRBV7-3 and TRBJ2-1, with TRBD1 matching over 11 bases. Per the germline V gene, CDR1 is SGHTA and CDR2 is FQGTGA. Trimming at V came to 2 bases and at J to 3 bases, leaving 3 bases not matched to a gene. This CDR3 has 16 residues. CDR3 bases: TGTGCCAGCAGCTTAGCTGGGACAGGGGGCTACAATGAGCAGTTCTTC. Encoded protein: CASSLAGTGGYNEQFF.

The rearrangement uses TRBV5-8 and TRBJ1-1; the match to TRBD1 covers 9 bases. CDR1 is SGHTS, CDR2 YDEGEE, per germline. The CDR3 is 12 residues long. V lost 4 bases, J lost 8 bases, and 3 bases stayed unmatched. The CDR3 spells CASSPGQGEAFF. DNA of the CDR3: TGTGCCAGCAGCCCGGGACAGGGAGAAGCTTTCTTT. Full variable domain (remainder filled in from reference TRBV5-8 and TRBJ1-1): EAGVTQSPTHLIKTRGQQATLRCSPISGHTSVYWYQQALGLGLQFLLWYDEGEERNRGNFPPRFSGRQFPNYSSELNVNALELEDSALYLCASSPGQGEAFFGQGTRLTVV.

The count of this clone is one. CDR3 loop: CASSLGGMGQPQHF. DNA of the CDR3: TGTGCCAGCAGCTTGGGAGGAATGGGACAGCCCCAGCATTTT. The chain carries TRBV7-9 and TRBJ1-5; the D is unclear. V dropped 3 bases and J dropped 7 bases, with 13 bases sitting between them. The germline V gene has CDR1 SEHNR and CDR2 FQNEAQ (reference sequence). The CDR3 loop spans 14 amino acids.

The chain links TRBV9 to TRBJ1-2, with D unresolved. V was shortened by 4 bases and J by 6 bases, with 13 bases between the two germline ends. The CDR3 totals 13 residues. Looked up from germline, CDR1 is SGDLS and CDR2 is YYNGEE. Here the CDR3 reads CASSRTGLNGYTF. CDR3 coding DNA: TGTGCCAGCAGCCGTACGGGGTTAAATGGCTACACCTTC.

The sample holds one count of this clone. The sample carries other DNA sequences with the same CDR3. The chain's CDR3 is CASGSGRGHYGYTF. CDR3 DNA sequence: TGTGCTAGTGGTTCAGGCAGGGGGCACTATGGCTACACCTTC. The chain links TRBV12-5 to TRBJ1-2, with 8 bases fitting TRBD1. CDR3 length: 14 residues. J lost 3 bases, V lost 4 bases, and 4 bases had no gene match. Germline lookup yields CDR1 LGHNT and CDR2 FRNRAP.

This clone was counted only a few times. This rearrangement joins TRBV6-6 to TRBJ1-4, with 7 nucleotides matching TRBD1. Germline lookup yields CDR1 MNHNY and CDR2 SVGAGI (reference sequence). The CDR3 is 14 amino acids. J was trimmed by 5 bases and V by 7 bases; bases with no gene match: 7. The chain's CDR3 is CASTMTGLNEKLFF. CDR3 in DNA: TGTGCCAGCACAATGACAGGGCTAAATGAAAAACTGTTTTTT.

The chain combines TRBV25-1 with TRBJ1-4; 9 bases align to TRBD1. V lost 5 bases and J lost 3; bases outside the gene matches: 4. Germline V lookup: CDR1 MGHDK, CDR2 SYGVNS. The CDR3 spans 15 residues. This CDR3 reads CASSRDRGANEKLFF. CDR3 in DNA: TGTGCCAGCAGTAGAGACAGGGGGGCTAATGAAAAACTGTTTTTT.

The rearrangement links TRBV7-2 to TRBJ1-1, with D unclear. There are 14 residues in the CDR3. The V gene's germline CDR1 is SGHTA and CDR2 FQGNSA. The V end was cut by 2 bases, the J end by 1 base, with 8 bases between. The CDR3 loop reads CASSLPQANTEAFF. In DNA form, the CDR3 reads TGTGCCAGCAGCTTACCTCAGGCGAACACTGAAGCTTTCTTT.

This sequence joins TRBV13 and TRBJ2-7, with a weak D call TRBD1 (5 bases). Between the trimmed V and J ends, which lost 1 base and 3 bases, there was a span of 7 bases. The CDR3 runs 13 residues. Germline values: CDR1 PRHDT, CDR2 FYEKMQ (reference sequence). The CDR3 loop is CASSLEQDYEQYF. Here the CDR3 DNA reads TGTGCCAGCAGCTTAGAACAGGACTACGAGCAGTACTTC.

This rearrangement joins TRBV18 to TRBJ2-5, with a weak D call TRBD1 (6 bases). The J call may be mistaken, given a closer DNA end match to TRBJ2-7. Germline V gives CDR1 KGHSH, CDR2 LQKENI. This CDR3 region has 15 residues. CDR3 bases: TGTGCCAGCTCGCTTAACAGGGAAAACTCCTACGAGCAGTACTTC. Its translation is CASSLNRENSYEQYF.

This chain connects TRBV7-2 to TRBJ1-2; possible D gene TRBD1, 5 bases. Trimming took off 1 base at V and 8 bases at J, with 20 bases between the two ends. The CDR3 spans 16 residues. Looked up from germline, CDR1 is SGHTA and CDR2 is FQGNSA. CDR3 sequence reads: CASSLGGGTTTGGYTF. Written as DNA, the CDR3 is TGTGCCAGCAGCTTAGGGGGCGGGACCACAACAGGAGGCTACACCTTC.

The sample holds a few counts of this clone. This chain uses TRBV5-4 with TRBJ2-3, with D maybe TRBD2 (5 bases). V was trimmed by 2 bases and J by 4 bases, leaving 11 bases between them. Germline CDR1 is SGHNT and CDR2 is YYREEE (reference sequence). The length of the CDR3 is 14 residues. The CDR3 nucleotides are TGTGCCAGCAGCTTACCGGGGATGGCAGATACGCAGTATTTT. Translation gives CASSLPGMADTQYF.

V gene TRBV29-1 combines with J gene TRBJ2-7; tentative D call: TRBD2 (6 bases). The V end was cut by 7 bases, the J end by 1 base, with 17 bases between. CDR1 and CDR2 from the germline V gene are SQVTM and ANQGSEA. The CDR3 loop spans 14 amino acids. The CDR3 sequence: CSALSGSRSYEQYF. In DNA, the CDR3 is TGCAGCGCCCTAAGCGGGTCCAGGTCCTACGAGCAGTACTTC.

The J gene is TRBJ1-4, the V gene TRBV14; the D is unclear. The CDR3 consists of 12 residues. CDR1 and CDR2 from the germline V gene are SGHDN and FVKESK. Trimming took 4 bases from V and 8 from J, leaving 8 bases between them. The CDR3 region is CASSLATEKLFF. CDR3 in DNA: TGTGCCAGCAGCCTCGCTACCGAAAAACTGTTTTTT.

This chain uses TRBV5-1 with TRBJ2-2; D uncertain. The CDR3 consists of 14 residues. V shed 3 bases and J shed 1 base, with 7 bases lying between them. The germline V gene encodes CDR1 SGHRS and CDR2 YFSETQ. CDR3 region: CASSSSLNTGELFF. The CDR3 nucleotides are TGCGCCAGCAGCTCGTCCCTGAACACCGGGGAGCTGTTTTTT.

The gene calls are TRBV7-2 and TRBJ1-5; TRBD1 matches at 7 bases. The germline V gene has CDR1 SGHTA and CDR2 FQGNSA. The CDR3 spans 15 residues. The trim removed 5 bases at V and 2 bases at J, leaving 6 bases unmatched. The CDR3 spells CASSPPGTGNQPQHF. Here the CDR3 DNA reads TGTGCCAGCAGCCCTCCCGGGACAGGCAATCAGCCCCAGCATTTT.

This CDR3 reads CASSQSRQLTGFTEAFF. The CDR3, as DNA: TGTGCCAGCAGCCAAAGCCGACAGCTGACAGGGTTCACTGAAGCTTTCTTT. The gene calls are TRBV7-3 and TRBJ1-1, with 7 bases matching TRBD1. CDR1 SGHTA and CDR2 FQGTGA come from the germline V gene. The CDR3 has 17 amino acids. V lost 5 bases and J lost 4; bases outside the gene matches: 16.

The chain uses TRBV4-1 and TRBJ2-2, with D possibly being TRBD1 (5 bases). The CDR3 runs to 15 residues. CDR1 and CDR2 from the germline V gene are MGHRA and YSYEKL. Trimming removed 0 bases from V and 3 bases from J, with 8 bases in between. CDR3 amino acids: CASSQEETDTGELFF. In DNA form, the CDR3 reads TGCGCCAGCAGCCAAGAAGAGACAGACACCGGGGAGCTGTTTTTT.

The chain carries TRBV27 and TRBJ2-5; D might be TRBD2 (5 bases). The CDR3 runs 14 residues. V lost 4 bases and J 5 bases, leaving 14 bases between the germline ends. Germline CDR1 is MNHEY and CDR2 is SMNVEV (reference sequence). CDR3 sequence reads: CASSSHVSGETQYF. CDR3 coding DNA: TGTGCCAGCAGTTCCCATGTGTCGGGGGAGACCCAGTACTTC.

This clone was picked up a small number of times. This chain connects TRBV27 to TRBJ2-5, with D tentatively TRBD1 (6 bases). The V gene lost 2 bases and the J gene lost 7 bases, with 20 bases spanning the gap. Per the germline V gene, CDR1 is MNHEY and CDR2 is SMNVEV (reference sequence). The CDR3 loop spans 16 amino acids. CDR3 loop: CASSLRPPDSRGTQYF. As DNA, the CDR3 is TGTGCCAGCAGTTTAAGACCACCGGACAGTCGTGGGACCCAGTACTTC.

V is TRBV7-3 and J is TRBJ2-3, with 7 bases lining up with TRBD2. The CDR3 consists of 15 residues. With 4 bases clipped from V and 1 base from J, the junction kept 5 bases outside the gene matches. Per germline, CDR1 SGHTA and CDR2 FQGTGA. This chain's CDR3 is CASSWAGVRTDTQYF. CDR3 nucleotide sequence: TGTGCCAGCAGCTGGGCGGGAGTCCGCACAGATACGCAGTATTTT. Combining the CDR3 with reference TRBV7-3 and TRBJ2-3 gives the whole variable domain GAGVSQTPSNKVTEKGKYVELRCDPISGHTALYWYRQSLGQGPEFLIYFQGTGAADDSGLPNDRFFAVRPEGSVSTLKIQRTERGDSAVYLCASSWAGVRTDTQYFGPGTRLTVL.

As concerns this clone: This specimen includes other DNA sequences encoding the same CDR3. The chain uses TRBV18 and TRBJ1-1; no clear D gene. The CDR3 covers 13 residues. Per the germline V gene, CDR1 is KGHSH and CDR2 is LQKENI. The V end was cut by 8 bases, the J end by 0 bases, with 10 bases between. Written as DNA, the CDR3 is TGTGCCAGCGCCGAGGGAATGAACACTGAAGCTTTCTTT. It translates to CASAEGMNTEAFF.

In nucleotides, the CDR3 is TGTGCCAGCAGCGAACGCGGGGGATCTAATTCACCCCTCCACTTT. As protein: CASSERGGSNSPLHF. The chain has TRBV7-8 and TRBJ1-6; D is possibly TRBD1 (5 bases). V was cut by 5 bases and J by 6 bases, with 14 bases left in between. This CDR3 is built from 15 residues. Germline assignment: CDR1 SGHVS and CDR2 FQNEAQ.

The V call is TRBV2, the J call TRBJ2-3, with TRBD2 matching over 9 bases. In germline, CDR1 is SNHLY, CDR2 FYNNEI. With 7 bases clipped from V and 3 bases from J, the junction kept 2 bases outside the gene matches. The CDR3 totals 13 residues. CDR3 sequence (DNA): TGTGCCAGCATGCGGGGGGGGACAGATACGCAGTATTTT. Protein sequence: CASMRGGTDTQYF. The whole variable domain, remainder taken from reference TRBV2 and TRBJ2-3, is EPEVTQTPSHQVTQMGQEVILRCVPISNHLYFYWYRQILGQKVEFLVSFYNNEISEKSEIFDDQFSVERPDGSNFTLKIRSTKLEDSAMYFCASMRGGTDTQYFGPGTRLTVL.

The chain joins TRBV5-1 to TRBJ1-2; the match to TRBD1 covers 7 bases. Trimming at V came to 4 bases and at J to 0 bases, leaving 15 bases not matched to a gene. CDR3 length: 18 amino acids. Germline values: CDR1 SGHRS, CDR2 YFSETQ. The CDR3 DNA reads TGCGCCAGCAGCCTGCGCCCCGGACAGGCCGCAGCTAACTATGGCTACACCTTC. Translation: CASSLRPGQAAANYGYTF. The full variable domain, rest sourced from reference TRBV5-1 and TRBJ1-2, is KAGVTQTPRYLIKTRGQQVTLSCSPISGHRSVSWYQQTPGQGLQFLFEYFSETQRNKGNFPGRFSGRQFSNSRSEMNVSTLELGDSALYLCASSLRPGQAAANYGYTFGSGTRLTVV.